This TCR beta chain appears in the sequencing data of a study of Graves' ophthalmopathy and Graves' hyperthyroidism. At the level of the study: At initial diagnosis, peripheral blood was obtained, and this preceded any treatment. Whole-study results and caveats: Detection in blood was also observed for most expanded thyroid clonotypes above 0.001 frequency.

Other autoimmune disease, uncontrolled infection, pregnancy and lactation led to exclusion. In the case of this clonotype: Its antigen is unidentified.

Investigators amplified TCR beta CDR3 regions from RNA transcripts. The library came from an HTBI-primed first-round RT-PCR and a second-round multiplex PCR. Using its own MiXCR run on the multiplex PCR reads, TCRdb lists one record per CDR3 protein. The sample consists of 600,000 to 950,000 distinct CDR3 sequences, roughly two fifths of them appearing once. The receptor was derived from an adult man with Graves' ophthalmopathy. The sequencing input was peripheral blood.

The CDR3 loop reads CASSWTLQGSITEAFF. The CDR3 DNA is TGTGCCAGCAGCTGGACTTTACAGGGTTCTATTACTGAAGCTTTCTTT. V is TRBV7-9 and J is TRBJ1-1; TRBD1 is a possible D gene (6 bases). CDR3 length equals 16 residues. CDR1 is SEHNR and CDR2 is FQNEAQ in the germline V gene (reference sequence). V was shortened by 4 bases and J by 5 bases, with 20 bases between the two germline ends.